This TCR beta chain derives from a study of technical replicates of blood from a few donors. Trimming stripped 1 base from V and 3 bases from J, with 17 bases between. Germline assignment: CDR1 MGHRA and CDR2 YSYEKL. There are 17 residues in the CDR3. Produced via immunoSEQ multiplex PCR; TCRdb's table is partial and in-frame only. The data show 100,000 or so clones, with roughly 95% seen just once and roughly 0.19% held by the top ten. This TCR was recovered from a human donor in good health. Sequenced input: T cells isolated from PBMCs. V and J are TRBV4-1 and TRBJ2-3; D might be TRBD1 (5 bases). CDR3 coding DNA: TGCGCCAGCAGCCAAGGGTTACAGGCGTCCCGGACAGATACGCAGTATTTT. Translation: CASSQGLQASRTDTQYF.